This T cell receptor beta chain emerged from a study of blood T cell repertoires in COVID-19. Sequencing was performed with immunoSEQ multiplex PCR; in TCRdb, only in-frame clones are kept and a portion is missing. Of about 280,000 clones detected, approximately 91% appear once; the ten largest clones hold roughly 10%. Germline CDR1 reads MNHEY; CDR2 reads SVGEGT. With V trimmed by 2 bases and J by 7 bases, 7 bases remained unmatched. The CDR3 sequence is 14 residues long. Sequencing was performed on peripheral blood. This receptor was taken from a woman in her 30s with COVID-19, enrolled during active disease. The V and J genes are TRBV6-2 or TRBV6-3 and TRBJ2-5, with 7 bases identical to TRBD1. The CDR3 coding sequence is TGTGCCAGCAGTTACCCGGACAGGTCCGGGACCCAGTACTTC. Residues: CASSYPDRSGTQYF.